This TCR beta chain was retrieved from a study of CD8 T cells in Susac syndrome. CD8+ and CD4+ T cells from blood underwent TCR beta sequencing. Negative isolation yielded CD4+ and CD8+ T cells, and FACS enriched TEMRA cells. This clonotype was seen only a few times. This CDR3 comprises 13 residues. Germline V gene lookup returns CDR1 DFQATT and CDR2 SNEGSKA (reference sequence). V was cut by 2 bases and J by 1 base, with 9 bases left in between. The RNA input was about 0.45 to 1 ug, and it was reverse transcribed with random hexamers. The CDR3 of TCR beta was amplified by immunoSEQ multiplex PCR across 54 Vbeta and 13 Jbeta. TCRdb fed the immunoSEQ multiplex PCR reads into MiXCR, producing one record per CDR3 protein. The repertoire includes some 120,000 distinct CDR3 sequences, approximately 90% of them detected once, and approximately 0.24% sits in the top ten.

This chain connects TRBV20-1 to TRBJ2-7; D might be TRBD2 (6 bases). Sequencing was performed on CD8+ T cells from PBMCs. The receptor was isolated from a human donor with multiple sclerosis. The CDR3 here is CSARRAGSYEQYF. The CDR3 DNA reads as TGCAGTGCTAGACGGGCGGGGTCCTACGAGCAGTACTTC.